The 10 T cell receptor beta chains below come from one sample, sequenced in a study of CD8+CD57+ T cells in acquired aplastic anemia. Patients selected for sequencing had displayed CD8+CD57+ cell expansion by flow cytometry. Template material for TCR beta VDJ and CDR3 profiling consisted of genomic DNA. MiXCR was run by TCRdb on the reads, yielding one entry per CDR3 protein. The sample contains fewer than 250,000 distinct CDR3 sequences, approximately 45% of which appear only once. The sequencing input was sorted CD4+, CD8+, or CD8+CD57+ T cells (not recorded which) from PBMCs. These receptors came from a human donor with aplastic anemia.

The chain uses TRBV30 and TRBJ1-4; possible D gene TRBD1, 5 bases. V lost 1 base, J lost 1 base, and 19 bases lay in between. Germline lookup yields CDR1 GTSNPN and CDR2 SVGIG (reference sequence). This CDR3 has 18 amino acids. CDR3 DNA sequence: TGTGCCTGGAGTGATTCGAGGGGCTTTATGGGAACTAATGAAAAACTGTTTTTT. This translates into CAWSDSRGFMGTNEKLFF.

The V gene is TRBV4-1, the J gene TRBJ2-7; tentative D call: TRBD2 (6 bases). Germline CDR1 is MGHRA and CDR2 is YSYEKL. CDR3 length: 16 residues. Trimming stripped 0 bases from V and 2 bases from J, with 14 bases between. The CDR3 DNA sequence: TGCGCCAGCAGCCAAGATTATCCGGGACTGACCTACGAGCAGTACTTC. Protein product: CASSQDYPGLTYEQYF.

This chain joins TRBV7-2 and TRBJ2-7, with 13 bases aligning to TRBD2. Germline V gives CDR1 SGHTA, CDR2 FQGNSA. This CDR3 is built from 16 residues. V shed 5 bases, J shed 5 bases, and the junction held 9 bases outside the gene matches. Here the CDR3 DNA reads TGTGCCAGCAGCGAACTAGCGGGAGGGAGTTTGGACGAGCAGTACTTC. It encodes CASSELAGGSLDEQYF.

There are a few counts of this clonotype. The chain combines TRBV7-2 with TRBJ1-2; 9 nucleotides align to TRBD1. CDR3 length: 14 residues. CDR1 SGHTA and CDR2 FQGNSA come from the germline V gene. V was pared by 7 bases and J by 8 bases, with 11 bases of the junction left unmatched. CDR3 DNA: TGTGCCAGCACCACCCGACAGGGGGTGGGGGGCTACACCTTC. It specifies CASTTRQGVGGYTF.

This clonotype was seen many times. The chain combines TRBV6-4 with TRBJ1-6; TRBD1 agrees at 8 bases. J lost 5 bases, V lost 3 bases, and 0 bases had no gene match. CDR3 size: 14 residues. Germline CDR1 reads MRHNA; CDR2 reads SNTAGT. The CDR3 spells CASSEGQDNSPLHF. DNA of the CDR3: TGTGCCAGCAGTGAGGGACAGGATAATTCACCCCTCCACTTT.

As DNA, the CDR3 is TGTGCCAGCAGCTTAGAGTTCTGGGGCGAGACCCAGTACTTC. Its protein product is CASSLEFWGETQYF. The rearrangement uses TRBV7-8 and TRBJ2-1, with a tentative D call TRBD1 (5 bases). The closer fit of TRBJ2-5 to the DNA end suggests the J call may be wrong. This CDR3 region has 14 residues. The germline V gene has CDR1 SGHVS and CDR2 FQNEAQ.

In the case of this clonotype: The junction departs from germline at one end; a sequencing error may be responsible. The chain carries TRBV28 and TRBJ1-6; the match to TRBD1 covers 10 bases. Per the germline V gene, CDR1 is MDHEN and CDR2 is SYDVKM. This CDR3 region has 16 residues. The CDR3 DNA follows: TGCGCCAGCAGTCCCGCTTGGACAGGGGGAAATTCACCCCCCCACTTT. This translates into CASSPAWTGGNSPPHF.

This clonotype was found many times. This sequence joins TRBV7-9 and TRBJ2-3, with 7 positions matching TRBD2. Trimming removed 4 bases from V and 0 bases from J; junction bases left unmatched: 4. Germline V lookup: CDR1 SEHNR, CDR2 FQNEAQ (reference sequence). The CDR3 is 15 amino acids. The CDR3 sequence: CASSYTGGSTDTQYF. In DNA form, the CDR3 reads TGTGCCAGCAGCTATACGGGGGGAAGCACAGATACGCAGTATTTT.

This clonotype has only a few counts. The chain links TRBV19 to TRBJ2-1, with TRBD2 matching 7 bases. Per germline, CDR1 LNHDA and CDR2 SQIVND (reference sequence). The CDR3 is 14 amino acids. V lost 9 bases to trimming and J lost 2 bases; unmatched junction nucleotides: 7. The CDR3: CASTSGGAYNEQFF. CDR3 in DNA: TGTGCCAGCACGTCTGGGGGGGCCTACAATGAGCAGTTCTTC.

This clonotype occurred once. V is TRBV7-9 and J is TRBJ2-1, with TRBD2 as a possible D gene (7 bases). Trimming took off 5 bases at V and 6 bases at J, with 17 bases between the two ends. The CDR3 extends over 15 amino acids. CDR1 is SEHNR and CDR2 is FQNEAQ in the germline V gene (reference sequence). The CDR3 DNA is TGTGCCAGCAGCCTGGGGGGGCATCAGGGCAATGAGCAGTTCTTC. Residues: CASSLGGHQGNEQFF.